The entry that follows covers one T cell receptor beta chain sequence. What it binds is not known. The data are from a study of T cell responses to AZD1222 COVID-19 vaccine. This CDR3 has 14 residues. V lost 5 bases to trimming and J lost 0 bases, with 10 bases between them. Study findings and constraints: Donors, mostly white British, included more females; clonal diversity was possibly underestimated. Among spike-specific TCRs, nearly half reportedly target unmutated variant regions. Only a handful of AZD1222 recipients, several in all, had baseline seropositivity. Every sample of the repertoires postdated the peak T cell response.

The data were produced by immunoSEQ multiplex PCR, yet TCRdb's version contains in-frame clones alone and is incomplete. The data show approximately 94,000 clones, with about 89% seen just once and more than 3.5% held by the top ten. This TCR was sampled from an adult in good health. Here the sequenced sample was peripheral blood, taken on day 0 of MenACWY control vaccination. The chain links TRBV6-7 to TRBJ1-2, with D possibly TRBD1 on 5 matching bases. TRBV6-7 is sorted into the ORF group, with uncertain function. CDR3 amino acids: CASSRQSPNYGYTF. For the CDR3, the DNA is TGTGCCAGCAGTCGACAGTCTCCTAACTATGGCTACACCTTC.